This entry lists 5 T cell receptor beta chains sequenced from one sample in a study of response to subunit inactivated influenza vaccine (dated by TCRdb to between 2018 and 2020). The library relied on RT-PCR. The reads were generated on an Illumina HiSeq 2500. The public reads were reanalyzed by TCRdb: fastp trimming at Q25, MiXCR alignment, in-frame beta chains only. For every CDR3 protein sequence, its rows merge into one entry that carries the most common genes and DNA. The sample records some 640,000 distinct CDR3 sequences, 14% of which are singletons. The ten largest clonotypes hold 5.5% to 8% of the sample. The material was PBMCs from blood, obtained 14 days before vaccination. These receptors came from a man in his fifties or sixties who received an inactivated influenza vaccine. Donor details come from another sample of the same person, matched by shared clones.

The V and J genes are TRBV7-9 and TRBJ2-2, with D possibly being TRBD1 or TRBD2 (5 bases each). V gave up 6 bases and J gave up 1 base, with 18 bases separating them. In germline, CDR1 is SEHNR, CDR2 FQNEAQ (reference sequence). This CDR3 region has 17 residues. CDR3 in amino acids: CASSPRTGTENTGELFF. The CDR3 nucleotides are TGTGCCAGCAGTCCCCGGACCGGGACCGAGAACACCGGGGAGCTGTTTTTT. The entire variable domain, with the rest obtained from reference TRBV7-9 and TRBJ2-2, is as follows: DTGVSQNPRHKITKRGQNVTFRCDPISEHNRLYWYRQTLGQGPEFLTYFQNEAQLEKSRLLSDRFSAERPKGSFSTLEIQRTEQGDSAMYLCASSPRTGTENTGELFFGEGSRLTVL.

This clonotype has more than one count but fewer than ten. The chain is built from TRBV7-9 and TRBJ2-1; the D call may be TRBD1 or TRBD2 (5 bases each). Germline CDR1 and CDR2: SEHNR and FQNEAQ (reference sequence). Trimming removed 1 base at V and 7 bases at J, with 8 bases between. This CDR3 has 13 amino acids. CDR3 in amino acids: CASSLVEGNEQFF. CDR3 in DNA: TGTGCCAGCAGCTTAGTAGAGGGGAATGAGCAGTTCTTC. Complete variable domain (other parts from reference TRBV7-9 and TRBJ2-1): DTGVSQNPRHKITKRGQNVTFRCDPISEHNRLYWYRQTLGQGPEFLTYFQNEAQLEKSRLLSDRFSAERPKGSFSTLEIQRTEQGDSAMYLCASSLVEGNEQFFGPGTRLTVL.

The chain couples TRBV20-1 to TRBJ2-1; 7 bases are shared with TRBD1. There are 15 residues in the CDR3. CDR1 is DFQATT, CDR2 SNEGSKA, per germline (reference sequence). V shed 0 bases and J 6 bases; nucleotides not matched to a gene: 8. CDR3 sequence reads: CSARESQGVSNEQFF. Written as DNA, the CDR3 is TGCAGTGCTAGAGAGTCCCAGGGGGTTAGCAATGAGCAGTTCTTC.

In DNA, the CDR3 is TGTGCCAGCAGCCAGCGCTTCCCGGCGGGAGAAGAGACCCAGTACTTC. Translated: CASSQRFPAGEETQYF. The chain carries TRBV7-6 and TRBJ2-5, with 7 positions matching TRBD2. This CDR3 is 16 amino acids long. Germline V gene lookup returns CDR1 SGHVS and CDR2 FNYEAQ. Unmatched junction bases numbered 12, after V lost 5 bases and J lost 3 bases.

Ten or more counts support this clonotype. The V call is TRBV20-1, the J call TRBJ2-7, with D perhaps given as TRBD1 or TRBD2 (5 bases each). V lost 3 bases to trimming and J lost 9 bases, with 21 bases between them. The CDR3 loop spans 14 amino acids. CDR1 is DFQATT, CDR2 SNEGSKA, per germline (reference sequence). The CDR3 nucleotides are TGCAGTGCTAGGCCGACGGGACCAGCGCTATGGCAGTACTTC. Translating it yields CSARPTGPALWQYF.